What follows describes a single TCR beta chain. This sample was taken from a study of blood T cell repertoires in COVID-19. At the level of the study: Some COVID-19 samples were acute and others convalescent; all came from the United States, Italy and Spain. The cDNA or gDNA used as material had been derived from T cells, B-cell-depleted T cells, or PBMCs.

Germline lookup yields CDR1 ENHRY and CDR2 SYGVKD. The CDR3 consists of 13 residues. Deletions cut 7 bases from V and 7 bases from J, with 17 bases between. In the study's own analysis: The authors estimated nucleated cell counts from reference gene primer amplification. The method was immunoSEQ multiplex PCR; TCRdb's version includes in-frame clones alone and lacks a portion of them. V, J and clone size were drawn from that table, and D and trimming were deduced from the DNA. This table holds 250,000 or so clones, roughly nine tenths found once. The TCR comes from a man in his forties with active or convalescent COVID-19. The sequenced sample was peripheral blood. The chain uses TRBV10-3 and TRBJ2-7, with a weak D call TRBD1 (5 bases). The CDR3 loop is CAITPDMSWEQYF. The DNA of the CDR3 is TGTGCCATCACTCCGGACATGTCGTGGGAGCAGTACTTC.